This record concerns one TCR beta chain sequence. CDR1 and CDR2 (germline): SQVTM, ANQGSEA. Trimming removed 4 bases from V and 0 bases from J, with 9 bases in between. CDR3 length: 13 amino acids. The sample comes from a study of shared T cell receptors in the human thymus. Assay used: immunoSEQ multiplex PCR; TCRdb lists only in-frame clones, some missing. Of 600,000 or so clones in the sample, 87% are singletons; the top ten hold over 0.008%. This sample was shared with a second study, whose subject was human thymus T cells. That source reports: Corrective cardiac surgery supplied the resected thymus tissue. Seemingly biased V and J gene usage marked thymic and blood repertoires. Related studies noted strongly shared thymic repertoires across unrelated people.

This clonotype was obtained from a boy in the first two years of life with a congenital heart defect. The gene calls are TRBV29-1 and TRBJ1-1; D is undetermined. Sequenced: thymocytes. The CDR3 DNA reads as TGCAGCGTTGTACACACAGTGAACACTGAAGCTTTCTTT. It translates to CSVVHTVNTEAFF.